The 15 T cell receptor beta chains below were found in one sample sequenced in a study of radiotherapy plus CTLA-4 blockade in lung cancer. Clones were sequenced by immunoSEQ multiplex PCR, and TCRdb holds only the in-frame ones, with some missing. Of more than 30,000 clones listed, 70% to 90% are singletons. This sample comprised peripheral blood, obtained from a patient treated with radiotherapy plus ipilimumab. The source of these receptors is a human donor with non-small cell lung cancer that progressed on radiotherapy plus ipilimumab.

The V and J genes are TRBV6-5 and TRBJ1-1; D perhaps matches TRBD1 (5 bases). Germline CDR1 MNHEY, CDR2 SVGAGI. The CDR3 totals 14 residues. Trimming removed 5 bases at V and 5 bases at J, with 15 bases between. CDR3 bases: TGTGCCAGCAGTCGAGGTGGGGCCCAGACTGAAGCTTTCTTT. Protein: CASSRGGAQTEAFF.

The chain employs TRBV7-2 and TRBJ2-7; 7 bases map to TRBD1. The CDR3 is made up of 15 amino acids. Germline CDR1 reads SGHTA; CDR2 reads FQGNSA. V lost 2 bases and J lost 2; bases outside the gene matches: 6. DNA for the CDR3: TGTGCCAGCAGCTTAAGGACAGGACTTACCTACGAGCAGTACTTC. This gives the protein CASSLRTGLTYEQYF.

This clone was recorded once. This chain links TRBV29-1 with TRBJ2-7; 12 bases agree with TRBD1. After removal of 2 bases from V and 4 bases from J, the junction contained 9 bases not matched to a gene. CDR3 length: 16 residues. Germline CDR1 SQVTM, CDR2 ANQGSEA. The CDR3 region has the DNA TGCAGCGTTGAATCCCGGGACAGGGGGCACCTATACGAGCAGTACTTC. This codes for CSVESRDRGHLYEQYF.

This chain joins TRBV19 and TRBJ2-7, with 9 bases lining up with TRBD1. This CDR3 region has 13 residues. The V and J ends lost 10 bases and 5 bases, in that order; junction bases with no gene match: 9. Germline values: CDR1 LNHDA, CDR2 SQIVND (reference sequence). The DNA of the CDR3 is TGTGCCACCCGCCAGGACAGGGGCCACGAGCAGTACTTC. It encodes CATRQDRGHEQYF.

CDR3 in DNA: TGTGCCAGCAGCCAAGGGACTAGCGGGGGGCATGCAGATACGCAGTATTTT. Amino acids: CASSQGTSGGHADTQYF. The chain couples TRBV11-3 to TRBJ2-3, with 15 bases that match TRBD2. V lost 5 bases, J lost 4 bases, and 7 bases stayed unmatched. Germline CDR1 reads SGHNT; CDR2 reads YENEEA. This CDR3 comprises 17 residues.

The chain carries TRBV9 and TRBJ2-2; TRBD1 matches 9 bases. The CDR3 loop spans 15 amino acids. The germline V gene has CDR1 SGDLS and CDR2 YYNGEE. The V gene end was trimmed by 5 bases and the J gene end by 6 bases; junction bases not matched to a gene: 8. The CDR3 loop reads CASRGGQGSAGELFF. The CDR3 DNA reads TGTGCCAGCAGGGGGGGACAGGGATCCGCCGGGGAGCTGTTTTTT.

This clone was seen a handful of times. The chain uses TRBV27 and TRBJ1-6; TRBD1 aligns across 7 bases. CDR3 size: 14 residues. In germline, CDR1 is MNHEY, CDR2 SMNVEV (reference sequence). Trimming took 5 bases from V and 5 from J; bases not matched to a gene: 3. The DNA for the CDR3 is TGTGCCAGCAGTGAACAGGGGAATAATTCACCCCTCCACTTT. Encoded protein: CASSEQGNNSPLHF.

The CDR3, as DNA: TGTGCCAGCAGTGAAGCCGACAGATCTAACTATGGCTACACCTTC. Protein product: CASSEADRSNYGYTF. The chain links TRBV6-1 to TRBJ1-2; tentative D call: TRBD1 (5 bases). Germline CDR1 reads MNHNS; CDR2 reads SASEGT. There are 15 residues in the CDR3. V lost 0 bases and J 0 bases, leaving 8 bases between the germline ends.

This clone showed up just once. The V and J genes are TRBV19 and TRBJ2-5; 7 bases fit TRBD1. J gave up 5 bases and V 9 bases, and 18 bases lay outside the gene matches. CDR3 length: 16 amino acids. Germline V gene sequence: CDR1 LNHDA, CDR2 SQIVND (reference sequence). The CDR3 is CASRSFGQAVEETQYF. The CDR3 DNA is TGTGCCAGCCGATCCTTTGGACAGGCCGTGGAGGAGACCCAGTACTTC.

The CDR3 DNA reads as TGTGCCAGCAGCCCGGGCCCACAGGGCGGGGAGCTGTTTTTT. This encodes CASSPGPQGGELFF. The chain employs TRBV7-2 and TRBJ2-2; D may be TRBD1 (6 bases). The V gene lost 5 bases and the J gene lost 7 bases, with 14 bases spanning the gap. Germline V gene lookup returns CDR1 SGHTA and CDR2 FQGNSA. The CDR3 sequence is 14 residues long.

The chain recombines TRBV25-1 with TRBJ1-5; 8 nucleotides agree with TRBD1. Germline CDR1 is MGHDK and CDR2 is SYGVNS. The V segment lost 4 bases and the J segment 6 bases; nucleotides outside the gene matches: 2. This CDR3 spans 13 amino acids. The CDR3 is CASSGQGTQPQHF. CDR3 bases: TGTGCCAGCAGTGGACAGGGGACTCAGCCCCAGCATTTT.

The V and J genes are TRBV6-6 and TRBJ1-5, with unresolved D. CDR3 length: 12 amino acids. Between the trimmed V and J ends, which lost 0 bases and 5 bases, there was a span of 2 bases. Germline V lookup: CDR1 MNHNY, CDR2 SVGAGI (reference sequence). Written as DNA, the CDR3 is TGTGCCAGCAGTTACTCCTATCAGCCCCAGCATTTT. Protein product: CASSYSYQPQHF.

V and J are TRBV19 and TRBJ2-5; 10 bases line up with TRBD2. V dropped 4 bases and J dropped 4; count of bases not matched to a gene: 6. The CDR3 totals 15 residues. The germline V gene encodes CDR1 LNHDA and CDR2 SQIVND (reference sequence). The CDR3 region is CASSRSGGAGETQYF. The CDR3 nucleotides read TGTGCCAGTAGTAGGAGCGGGGGGGCAGGAGAGACCCAGTACTTC.

The rearrangement uses TRBV4-2 and TRBJ2-6; the match to TRBD1 covers 9 bases. The CDR3 has 20 amino acids. Germline CDR1 is LGHNA and CDR2 is YNFKEQ. V dropped 1 base and J dropped 4; count of bases not matched to a gene: 14. The CDR3 nucleotides read TGTGCCAGCAGCCAAGTTAACCGGGACAGGGTCTCTACAGGGGCCAACGTCCTGACTTTC. The encoded protein is CASSQVNRDRVSTGANVLTF.

CDR3 in amino acids: CATSHTSGGATDTQYF. In DNA, the CDR3 is TGTGCCACCAGTCATACTAGCGGGGGGGCGACAGATACGCAGTATTTT. The V call is TRBV15, the J call TRBJ2-3; 13 bases line up with TRBD2. With V trimmed by 6 bases and J by 3 bases, 6 bases remained unmatched. Germline V gives CDR1 LNHNV, CDR2 YYDKDF (reference sequence). This CDR3 has 16 residues.